The rows below give T cell receptor beta chains drawn from one sample of a study of blood T cell repertoires in COVID-19. Here immunoSEQ multiplex PCR was the method, and the copy in TCRdb shows in-frame clones only, minus some. The sample yields some 140,000 clones, about 76% seen once. Sequenced material: peripheral blood. These receptors all come from a man aged 80 or over with acute or convalescent COVID-19. CDR3s include the opening cysteine and the closing phenylalanine or tryptophan. The D gene is left open where the match is weak. The size entry is marked missing in some rows and otherwise reads once, few, many or a size class.

size	V	J	D	CDR3	DNA
-	TRBV11-3	TRBJ2-1	TRBD1	CASSPRQGPYNEQFF	TGTGCCAGCAGCCCCCGACAGGGTCCCTACAATGAGCAGTTCTTC
-	TRBV7-9	TRBJ1-2	-	CASSLFPPDSSGSYGYTF	TGTGCCAGCAGCTTATTCCCCCCGGACAGTTCGGGGAGCTACGGCTACACCTTC
-	TRBV10-3	TRBJ2-6	-	CAISGTAGGPGANVLTF	TGTGCCATCAGTGGAACGGCTGGGGGCCCTGGGGCCAACGTCCTGACTTTC
-	TRBV6-2/TRBV6-3	TRBJ2-3	TRBD2	CASSYSPSGVTDTQYF	TGTGCCAGCAGTTACTCGCCTAGCGGCGTCACAGATACGCAGTATTTT
-	TRBV2	TRBJ1-4	-	CASSSLRSEKLFF	TGTGCCAGCAGTTCACTCCGTAGTGAAAAACTGTTTTTT
-	TRBV5-1	TRBJ2-7	TRBD1	CASSVQGTGKSGEQYF	TGCGCCAGCAGCGTTCAAGGGACAGGGAAATCCGGCGAGCAGTACTTC
few	TRBV7-8	TRBJ2-7	TRBD1	CASSRDSSYEQYF	TGTGCCAGCAGCCGGGACAGCTCCTACGAGCAGTACTTC
few	TRBV15	TRBJ1-2	TRBD1	CATSRYTGDIGYTF	TGTGCCACCAGCAGGTACACAGGGGACATTGGCTACACCTTC
-	TRBV5-1	TRBJ2-1	TRBD2	CASSPGPSGSYNEQFF	TGCGCCAGCAGCCCCGGTCCTAGCGGCTCCTACAATGAGCAGTTCTTC
-	TRBV6-5	TRBJ2-5	TRBD2	CASSYSASGGETQYF	TGTGCCAGCAGTTACTCCGCTAGCGGGGGTGAGACCCAGTACTTC
few	TRBV10-3	TRBJ1-5	TRBD1	CAIQQGADQPQHF	TGTGCCATCCAGCAGGGGGCAGATCAGCCCCAGCATTTT
-	TRBV29-1	TRBJ2-3	-	CSVGRVLDTQYF	TGCAGCGTTGGCAGGGTGTTAGATACGCAGTATTTT
-	TRBV28	TRBJ2-2	-	CASSFMTGELFF	TGTGCCAGCAGTTTTATGACCGGGGAGCTGTTTTTT
-	TRBV3-1/TRBV3-2	TRBJ1-3	TRBD1	CASSHATGGAGNTIYF	TGTGCCAGCAGCCATGCAACAGGGGGTGCTGGAAACACCATATATTTT
once	TRBV3-1/TRBV3-2	TRBJ1-5	TRBD1	CASSQGRTGVQPQHF	TGTGCCAGCAGCCAAGGGAGGACAGGGGTCCAGCCCCAGCATTTT
-	TRBV3-1/TRBV3-2	TRBJ2-7	TRBD2	CASSQGLAGPYEQYF	TGTGCCAGCAGCCAAGGCCTAGCGGGGCCTTACGAGCAGTACTTC
-	TRBV2	TRBJ2-3	TRBD2	CASRAGGDTQYF	TGTGCCAGCAGAGCGGGAGGAGATACGCAGTATTTT
-	TRBV5-6	TRBJ2-2	TRBD2	CASSPTAGGRTGELFF	TGTGCCAGCAGCCCAACGGCGGGGGGGCGCACCGGGGAGCTGTTTTTT
-	TRBV10-2	TRBJ2-5	-	CASSASGGGETQYF	TGCGCCAGCAGCGCATCGGGTGGGGGGGAGACCCAGTACTTC
-	TRBV2	TRBJ1-4	-	CASSQHPTNEKLFF	TGTGCCAGCAGCCAACACCCTACTAATGAAAAACTGTTTTTT
-	TRBV10-2	TRBJ1-2	TRBD1	CASSTDRALNYGYTF	TGCGCCAGCAGCACGGACAGGGCACTGAACTATGGCTACACCTTC
few	TRBV29-1	TRBJ2-5	-	CSVTTGETQYF	TGCAGCGTGACTACGGGGGAGACCCAGTACTTC
-	TRBV6-5	TRBJ1-1	-	CASSYPSGAEAFF	TGTGCCAGCAGTTACCCGAGCGGGGCTGAAGCTTTCTTT
-	TRBV30	TRBJ1-5	TRBD1	CAWGGDRDQPQHF	TGTGCCTGGGGGGGGGACAGGGATCAGCCCCAGCATTTT
-	TRBV7-8	TRBJ1-1	TRBD1	CASSPTGLRTEAFF	TGTGCCAGCAGCCCGACAGGGTTGAGGACTGAAGCTTTCTTT
-	TRBV4-3	TRBJ2-5	-	CASSQDAGAMQYF	TGCGCCAGCAGCCAGGATGCAGGGGCGATGCAATACTTC
once	TRBV5-1	TRBJ1-1	TRBD1	CASSLGQMNTEAFF	TGCGCCAGCAGCCTGGGACAGATGAACACTGAAGCTTTCTTT